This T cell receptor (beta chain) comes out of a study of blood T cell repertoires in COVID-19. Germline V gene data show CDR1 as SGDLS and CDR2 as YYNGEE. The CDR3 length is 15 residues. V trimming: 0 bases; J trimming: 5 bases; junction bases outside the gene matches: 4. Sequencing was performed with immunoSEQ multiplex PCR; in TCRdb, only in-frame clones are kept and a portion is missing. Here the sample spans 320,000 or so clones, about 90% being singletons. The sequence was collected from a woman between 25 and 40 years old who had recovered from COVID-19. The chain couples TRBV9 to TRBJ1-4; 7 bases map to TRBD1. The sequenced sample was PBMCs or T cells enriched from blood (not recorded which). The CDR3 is CASSVEGRGNEKLFF. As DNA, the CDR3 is TGTGCCAGCAGCGTAGAGGGCAGGGGGAATGAAAAACTGTTTTTT.